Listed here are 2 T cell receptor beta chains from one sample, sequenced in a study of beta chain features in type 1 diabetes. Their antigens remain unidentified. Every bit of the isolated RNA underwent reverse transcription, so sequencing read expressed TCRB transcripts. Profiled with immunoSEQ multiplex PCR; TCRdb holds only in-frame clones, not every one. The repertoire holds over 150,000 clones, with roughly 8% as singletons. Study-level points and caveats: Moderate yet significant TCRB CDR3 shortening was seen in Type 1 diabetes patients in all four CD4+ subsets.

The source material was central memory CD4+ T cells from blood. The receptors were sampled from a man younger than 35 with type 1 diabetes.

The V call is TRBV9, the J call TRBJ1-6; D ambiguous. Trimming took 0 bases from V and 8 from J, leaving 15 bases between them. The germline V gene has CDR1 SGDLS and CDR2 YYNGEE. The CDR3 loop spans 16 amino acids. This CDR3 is CASSVEAGGRDSPLHF. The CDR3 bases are TGTGCCAGCAGCGTAGAAGCAGGCGGGAGAGATTCACCCCTCCACTTT.

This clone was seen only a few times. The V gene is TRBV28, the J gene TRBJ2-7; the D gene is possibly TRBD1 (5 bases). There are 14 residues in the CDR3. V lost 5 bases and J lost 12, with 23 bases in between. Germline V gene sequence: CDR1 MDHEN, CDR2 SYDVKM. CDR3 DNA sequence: TGTGCCAGCAGTAGCAATCTAGGGGCTCAAAAAGGGTACTTC. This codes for CASSSNLGAQKGYF.